This TCR beta chain is from a study of shared clonotypes between healthy human individuals. CD8 cells regarded as naive lacked CD45RO, were positively chosen for CCR7, and omitted terminally differentiated effector memory CD45RA+ cells. The study enrolled healthy HIV-negative adults without recent acute infections or vaccinations as donors. General study findings and limits: The study generally estimated greater richness for naive than memory subsets.

The protocol was immunoSEQ multiplex PCR, while the TCRdb copy is restricted to in-frame clones and leaves out a portion. The top ten clones hold around 1.2% of a sample with about 1,800,000 clones, around 96% of them seen once. About this clone itself: Its antigen is currently unknown. The same CDR3 arises from other DNA sequences in this sample as well.

Sequencing was carried out using naive CD8+ T cells sorted from blood. This TCR was sampled from a man aged 18 to 29 in good health.

The CDR3 region is CASSYGQGVEKLFF. CDR3 in DNA: TGTGCCAGCAGTTATGGACAGGGGGTCGAAAAACTGTTTTTT. The chain joins TRBV6-5 to TRBJ1-4, with 10 bases lining up with TRBD1. The trim removed 3 bases at V and 8 bases at J, leaving 3 bases unmatched. Germline V CDR1 and CDR2: MNHEY, SVGAGI. The CDR3 spans 14 residues.